The clone carrying this TCR beta chain was counted a single time. This specimen belongs to a study of control samples from healthy donors and cancer patients. Trimming took 3 bases from V and 3 from J, leaving 6 bases between them. The CDR3 is 12 amino acids. Germline CDR1 is MDHEN and CDR2 is SYDVKM. Data came from immunoSEQ multiplex PCR; TCRdb stores just in-frame clones and leaves some out. The data hold about 58,000 clones, with approximately 87% observed a single time. The sample was PBMCs. This clonotype was sampled from a woman aged 60-75 years with lung cancer. This sequence joins TRBV28 and TRBJ2-7; no firm D call. In nucleotides, the CDR3 is TGTGCCAGCAGTTTTTCTGTCTACGAGCAGTACTTC. The encoded protein is CASSFSVYEQYF.